This T cell receptor (beta chain) was recorded in a study of tumor and adjacent non-tumor tissue in lung cancer. Study-level information: The cohort had about a dozen adenocarcinoma, 2 squamous cell and 1 small cell patients. Each sample yielded 3.9 million or so productive TCRbeta reads on average.

No cell sorting was done before RNA was extracted from the tissue. A modified ARM-PCR protocol with three rounds of nested PCR amplified TCRbeta. TCRdb reprocessed the multiplex PCR reads with MiXCR, giving one entry per CDR3 protein. Here the sample spans 200,000 to 250,000 distinct CDR3 sequences, 71% being singletons. The study, taken as a whole, reports: Significantly higher TCR diversity was found in tumor than normal lung. Tumor TCR diversity, when higher, was linked to shorter survival.

The CDR3 consists of 18 residues. Losses at the gene ends were 5 bases for V and 7 bases for J; bases not matched to a gene: 18. About this clonotype: Its specificity is not known. A much larger clonotype is one base distant, so this may be a read error.

Sequencing used lung tumor tissue. This sequence was found in a man in his sixties with non-small cell lung cancer. The rearrangement joins TRBV12-3 or TRBV12-4 to TRBJ2-4, with 9 bases identical to TRBD1. CDR3 in DNA: TGTGCCAGCAGTCCCGATTTTACCTTTACAGGGGGCAATAACATTCAGTACTTC. It specifies CASSPDFTFTGGNNIQYF.